This T cell receptor beta chain came from a study of identical twins (dated by TCRdb to the mid-2010s). As for the study more broadly: The study deep-sequenced TCR alpha and beta repertoires from monozygotic twins, unrelated adults of various ages and cord blood to test whether fetal clonotypes persist. Replicate twin experiments were performed at different times using different library preparation protocols to rule out contamination.

As concerns this clonotype: Its cognate antigen has yet to be identified. Base quality data are lacking; no much larger clone is found one base away.

The library was prepared using 5' RACE. This sample was sequenced with an Illumina HiSeq 2000. A universal primer binding site was added through template switching, and the final cDNA carried a unique molecular identifier so that TCR cDNA molecules could be counted accurately. Specific primers in the conserved constant-segment region were used to synthesize first-strand cDNA for the TCR alpha and beta chains. To control for contamination, every cDNA library was double barcoded, receiving both a SMART-Mk sample barcode and Illumina barcodes. TruSeq adapter sequences, together with Illumina sample barcodes, were added in two successive PCR steps. TCR alpha and beta cDNA libraries were sequenced on the Illumina HiSeq platform with custom primers. The study's processing was this. Raw reads were processed with MiGEC to extract unique molecular identifiers, and MiXCR was used to determine CDR3 positions. Recombination models were inferred per individual with the repgenHMM and IGoR tools using an EM algorithm. Shared clonotype analysis was performed with the tcR package in R, normalizing sharing by the product of cloneset sizes. To study raw recombination without the effects of thymic and clonal selection, out-of-frame nonproductive sequences were analyzed. The public reads were reprocessed in TCRdb via fastp at Q25 and MiXCR, keeping in-frame beta chains. Each record represents a unique CDR3 protein, reported with the most common genes and DNA among its rows. It is TCRdb's table, rather than the study itself, that gives the V and J calls and clone size. For this sample the table gives more than 400,000 distinct CDR3 sequences, of which over 12% were detected only once. In total, the top ten clones hold roughly 0.43% of the sample.

Summary of the overall study and its limitations: Zero-insertion analyses could be partly confounded by invariant T cells such as MAIT and iNKT, although diverse VJ usage argued against such confounding for most clonotypes. Because the same donors could not be followed over many years, the conclusions depended on cross-sectional statistical analysis. In monozygotic twins, recombination models systematically underestimated out-of-frame TCR alpha sharing, but the models matched the sharing seen between unrelated individuals. Excess twin sharing in beta out-of-frame sequences was weaker because fewer shared sequences lowered the signal-to-noise ratio. Out-of-frame TCR alpha sequences shared between twins showed an excess of low generation-probability sequences compared with coincidental sharing between unrelated individuals. Fewer insertions were carried by abundant cord blood beta clonotypes; a weaker similar trend was observed in young adult naive repertoires, while no such trend was observed in memory repertoires.

Only healthy Caucasian donors were included. The twin cohort consisted of three pairs of female monozygotic twins, all aged about 18 to 30 years. CD4+ and CD8+ T cell populations were isolated with positive isolation kits from Invitrogen. V sheds 6 bases and J sheds 1 base, leaving 11 bases between their ends. As encoded in the germline V gene, CDR1 is ENHRY while CDR2 is SYGVKD. From the cysteine through the phenylalanine, the CDR3 covers 14 amino acids. The sequence is cut down to CDR3 DNA, 42 bases in frame from base 1. This sample was also put to use in a study of yellow fever vaccine responses in identical twins. The second study also describes: According to the authors, the vaccine-induced T cell response in identical twins seemed to be partly convergent and partly specific to each individual. In identical twins, the study followed T cell clones that responded to the vaccine with precision.

The specimen was CD4+ T cells sorted from blood. The chain is encoded by TRBV10-3 joined to TRBJ2-3, with no reliable assignment of the D segment. This receptor was obtained from a woman aged 18-30 years in good health. The CDR3 sequence is CAISRILGTDTQYF. Here is the DNA: TGTGCCATCAGCCGGATTCTGGGCACAGATACGCAGTATTTT.